This TCR beta chain is drawn from a study of T-cell reconstitution after alpha-beta-depleted transplantation in children. During its preparation, the TCRbeta library received unique molecular identifiers. TCRdb reanalysed the PCR reads using MiXCR and keeps one entry per CDR3 protein. The table includes roughly 300,000 distinct CDR3 sequences, 9.9% detected once. This clonotype has at least ten counts. The sample was PBMCs from the stem cell graft donor, taken from the stem cell graft. The TCR sequence derives from a human donor who donated a stem cell graft to a child with SCID.

The CDR3 loop is CSVLQETQYF. The CDR3 bases are TGCAGCGTTCTCCAAGAGACCCAGTACTTC. The chain couples TRBV29-1 to TRBJ2-5, with D unresolved. The V gene lost 5 bases and the J gene lost 1 base, with 2 bases spanning the gap. There are 10 residues in the CDR3. The germline CDR1 and CDR2 sequences are SQVTM and ANQGSEA.